One and the same sample provided the 5 T cell receptor beta chains below, sequenced in a study of post-analysis software for immune sequencing data. Unique molecular identifiers were carried by the TCR beta cDNA libraries. TCRdb re-called the PCR reads with MiXCR, one entry per CDR3 protein. Of about 500,000 distinct CDR3 sequences listed, under 55% were seen once; the top ten hold roughly 12%. Their cognate antigens are unknown. Overall study findings and caveats: Patients had higher frequencies than controls of a handful of TRBV segments, including TRBV5-6, TRBV5-1 and TRBV20-1.

The sequencing input was blood. All receptors derive from a girl between 5 and 17 years old with multiple sclerosis.

The J gene is TRBJ1-2, the V gene TRBV20-1, with TRBD1 as a possible D gene (5 bases). V lost 5 bases, J lost 4 bases, and 17 bases lay in between. This CDR3 is 14 amino acids long. CDR1 is DFQATT and CDR2 is SNEGSKA in the germline V gene (reference sequence). The CDR3 DNA is TGCAGTGCTGGTAGACAGTGGGATAGCTATGGCTACACCTTC. This codes for CSAGRQWDSYGYTF.

CDR3 sequence: CASSYSTEPTDTQYF. For the CDR3, the DNA is TGTGCCAGCAGTTACTCGACGGAGCCCACAGATACGCAGTATTTT. V gene TRBV6-6 combines with J gene TRBJ2-3; unclear D gene. Trimming stripped 0 bases from V and 2 bases from J, with 9 bases between. The CDR3 has 15 residues. Germline CDR1 and CDR2: MNHNY and SVGAGI (reference sequence).

This clonotype was seen more than once but under ten times. This chain connects TRBV21-1 to TRBJ2-4; the tabulated D call, TRBD2, remains unverified against the DNA. TRBV21-1 is noted as a pseudogene. CDR3 length equals 20 residues. CDR3: CASSKNLERNESLVKNIQYF. The DNA of the CDR3 is TGTGCCAGCAGCAAAAATTTAGAGCGGAACGAAAGCCTGGTCAAAAACATTCAGTACTTC.

The chain joins TRBV20-1 to TRBJ2-7; TRBD1 matches at 7 bases. This CDR3 is built from 15 residues. Germline CDR1 reads DFQATT; CDR2 reads SNEGSKA (reference sequence). After removal of 3 bases from V and 5 bases from J, the junction contained 13 bases not matched to a gene. The CDR3 bases are TGCAGTGCTAGGGAGATCGGCACAGGGGCGAACGAGCAGTACTTC. Translation gives CSAREIGTGANEQYF.

The chain recombines TRBV5-1 with TRBJ2-3; 7 nucleotides align to TRBD1. The CDR3 has 18 amino acids. With V trimmed by 0 bases and J by 5 bases, 15 bases remained unmatched. Germline CDR1 and CDR2: SGHRS and YFSETQ. The CDR3 bases are TGCGCCAGCAGCTTGGCTCTTGTTGGGCAGGGGGACGGAGATACGCAGTATTTT. Its protein product is CASSLALVGQGDGDTQYF.